Shown below are 29 T cell receptor beta chains from a single sample sequenced in a study of T cell repertoires in cytomegalovirus infection. Their recognized antigens are unknown. TCRdb redid the calling of the reads with MiXCR, one entry per CDR3 protein. The top ten clones hold 17% of a sample with around 540,000 distinct CDR3 sequences, 33% of them seen once. The material was cultured PBMCs, obtained from culture after CMV antigen stimulation. The origin of the receptors is a human donor in good health (CMV status not recorded). Some clones in this sample may be carry-over from other donors' samples.

The chain is built from TRBV6-1 and TRBJ2-3, with D tentatively TRBD1 or TRBD2 (6 bases each). This CDR3 region has 16 residues. CDR1 and CDR2 from the germline V gene are MNHNS and SASEGT. Trimming removed 5 bases at V and 0 bases at J, with 15 bases between. CDR3: CASSTSTGTSTDTQYF. The CDR3 DNA is TGTGCCAGCAGTACCTCTACAGGGACTAGCACAGATACGCAGTATTTT.

This clonotype has a handful of counts. The V gene is TRBV7-2, the J gene TRBJ2-1, with D uncertain. Germline V gene data show CDR1 as SGHTA and CDR2 as FQGNSA. This CDR3 spans 14 amino acids. Trimming left V 1 base short and J 4 bases short, with 8 bases between. The CDR3 spells CASSLGVGYNEQFF. The CDR3, as DNA: TGTGCCAGCAGCTTAGGGGTGGGATACAATGAGCAGTTCTTC.

The chain is built from TRBV4-1 and TRBJ1-2; D gene uncertain. This CDR3 has 14 amino acids. Trimming took 0 bases from V and 2 from J, leaving 7 bases between them. Per germline, CDR1 MGHRA and CDR2 YSYEKL. The CDR3 nucleotides are TGCGCCAGCAGCCAAGAACTGGGGAACTATGGCTACACCTTC. Its protein is CASSQELGNYGYTF.

The J gene is TRBJ1-1, the V gene TRBV6-2 or TRBV6-3; D is unclear. The CDR3 is 13 residues long. V was cut by 0 bases and J by 6 bases, with 8 bases left in between. Germline assignment: CDR1 MNHEY and CDR2 SVGEGT. The CDR3 sequence: CASSYSNGPEAFF. CDR3 nucleotide sequence: TGTGCCAGCAGTTACTCGAACGGGCCTGAAGCTTTCTTT.

The V gene is TRBV10-3, the J gene TRBJ2-3, with TRBD2 matching 9 bases. This CDR3 has 16 residues. Trimming took 7 bases from V and 6 from J; bases not matched to a gene: 14. The germline V gene encodes CDR1 ENHRY and CDR2 SYGVKD. The CDR3, as DNA: TGTGCCATCAATAAACGACTAGCGGAACCGGGGGATACGCAGTATTTT. This encodes CAINKRLAEPGDTQYF.

A remark on this clonotype: A much larger clone lies one base from this, so it may be a read error. This CDR3 is CASSRSGTEMYNEQFF. CDR3 nucleotides: TGTGCCAGCAGTCGTTCCGGGACAGAAATGTACAATGAGCAGTTCTTC. The chain uses TRBV7-2 and TRBJ2-1; 7 bases line up with TRBD1. The J segment lost 4 bases and the V segment lost 6 bases, leaving 12 bases of the junction unmatched. This CDR3 has 16 residues. CDR1 and CDR2 (germline): SGHTA, FQGNSA.

The chain combines TRBV28 with TRBJ2-1; 7 bases are a match to TRBD2. V trimming: 4 bases; J trimming: 9 bases; junction bases outside the gene matches: 18. This CDR3 comprises 17 residues. Germline values: CDR1 MDHEN, CDR2 SYDVKM. CDR3 loop: CASSSPRKRGRRGEQFF. The CDR3 region has the DNA TGTGCCAGCAGTTCTCCTCGGAAGCGGGGCCGCCGCGGTGAGCAGTTCTTC. Supplemented by reference TRBV28 and TRBJ2-1, the full variable domain reads DVKVTQSSRYLVKRTGEKVFLECVQDMDHENMFWYRQDPGLGLRLIYFSYDVKMKEKGDIPEGYSVSREKKERFSLILESASTNQTSMYLCASSSPRKRGRRGEQFFGPGTRLTVL.

The chain joins TRBV4-3 to TRBJ2-5, with 9 bases lining up with TRBD2. This CDR3 region has 15 residues. V dropped 1 base and J dropped 9; count of bases not matched to a gene: 9. The germline gives CDR1 LGHNA, CDR2 YSLEER. The CDR3 coding sequence is TGCGCCAGCAGCCAAGGCCAGCGGGAGGTCAGGGCCCAGTACTTC. This translates into CASSQGQREVRAQYF.

This clonotype has more than one count but fewer than ten. The chain carries TRBV12-3 or TRBV12-4 and TRBJ1-1; D not resolved. This CDR3 spans 13 amino acids. V was clipped by 7 bases and J by 0 bases, with 9 bases between them. CDR3 DNA sequence: TGTGCCAGCATCTCCCGAATGAACACTGAAGCTTTCTTT. Its translation is CASISRMNTEAFF.

The chain uses TRBV29-1 and TRBJ2-3; D is possibly TRBD1 (6 bases). V lost 4 bases and J 1 base, leaving 12 bases between the germline ends. The CDR3 loop spans 14 amino acids. Germline V gene data show CDR1 as SQVTM and CDR2 as ANQGSEA. CDR3 sequence: CSVVGGQRTDTQYF. The CDR3 bases are TGCAGCGTTGTTGGAGGACAGCGCACAGATACGCAGTATTTT.

This clonotype was seen more than once but under ten times. The rearrangement links TRBV19 to TRBJ2-5, with D possibly being TRBD2 (6 bases). The CDR3 has 14 amino acids. Germline assignment: CDR1 LNHDA and CDR2 SQIVND (reference sequence). Trimming removed 7 bases from V and 4 bases from J, with 16 bases in between. The CDR3 protein is CASKEEGSRETQYF. The CDR3 DNA reads TGTGCCAGTAAGGAGGAGGGTTCTCGAGAGACCCAGTACTTC. Complete variable domain (other parts from reference TRBV19 and TRBJ2-5): DGGITQSPKYLFRKEGQNVTLSCEQNLNHDAMYWYRQDPGQGLRLIYYSQIVNDFQKGDIAEGYSVSREKKESFPLTVTSAQKNPTAFYLCASKEEGSRETQYFGPGTRLLVL.

This rearrangement joins TRBV11-2 to TRBJ2-5; 9 bases are a match to TRBD2. Germline-derived CDR1 and CDR2 are SGHAT and FQNNGV. J gave up 4 bases and V 6 bases, and 12 bases lay outside the gene matches. The CDR3 extends over 16 amino acids. This chain's CDR3 is CASSLEPGLAVETQYF. In DNA form, the CDR3 reads TGTGCCAGCAGTCTAGAACCGGGACTAGCAGTAGAGACCCAGTACTTC.

The J gene is TRBJ1-1, the V gene TRBV7-2; D call uncertain. The CDR3 is 11 amino acids. Germline lookup yields CDR1 SGHTA and CDR2 FQGNSA. Trimming shortened V by 5 bases and J by 10 bases, and 11 bases separated the two germline ends. CDR3 bases: TGTGCCAGCAGCCAAAGCACGCCAGCTTTCTTT. Translating it yields CASSQSTPAFF. The full variable domain, in which reference TRBV7-2 and TRBJ1-1 provide the parts outside the CDR3, is GAGVSQSPSNKVTEKGKDVELRCDPISGHTALYWYRQSLGQGLEFLIYFQGNSAPDKSGLPSDRFSAERTGGSVSTLTIQRTQQEDSAVYLCASSQSTPAFFGQGTRLTVV.

This chain joins TRBV18 and TRBJ2-3; TRBD2 agrees at 8 bases. The CDR3 contains 17 residues. After removal of 0 bases from V and 9 bases from J, the junction contained 14 bases not matched to a gene. Germline V gene data show CDR1 as KGHSH and CDR2 as LQKENI. CDR3 coding DNA: TGTGCCAGCTCACCACCGGTTAATAGCGGGAAGGTCGGGACGCAGTATTTT. This sequence encodes CASSPPVNSGKVGTQYF. The full variable domain, rest sourced from reference TRBV18 and TRBJ2-3, is NAGVMQNPRHLVRRRGQEARLRCSPMKGHSHVYWYRQLPEEGLKFMVYLQKENIIDESGMPKERFSAEFPKEGPSILRIQQVVRGDSAAYFCASSPPVNSGKVGTQYFGPGTRLTVL.

This clonotype was seen many times. V gene TRBV7-2 combines with J gene TRBJ1-3; D is unresolved. The CDR3 has 15 residues. Trimming took off 5 bases at V and 4 bases at J, with 15 bases between the two ends. Germline V gene sequence: CDR1 SGHTA, CDR2 FQGNSA. Here the CDR3 reads CASSTNEGYGNTIYF. The DNA for the CDR3 is TGTGCCAGCAGCACGAATGAGGGTTACGGAAACACCATATATTTT. Full variable domain (missing parts from reference TRBV7-2 and TRBJ1-3): GAGVSQSPSNKVTEKGKDVELRCDPISGHTALYWYRQSLGQGLEFLIYFQGNSAPDKSGLPSDRFSAERTGGSVSTLTIQRTQQEDSAVYLCASSTNEGYGNTIYFGEGSWLTVV.

As to this clonotype: A much more abundant neighbour one base away suggests this may be a read error. The V and J genes are TRBV27 and TRBJ2-6; tentatively, D is TRBD2 (6 bases). Trimming removed 6 bases from V and 5 bases from J, with 11 bases in between. In germline, CDR1 is MNHEY, CDR2 SMNVEV (reference sequence). This CDR3 is built from 14 residues. CDR3 bases: TGTGCCAGCAGGGTCGCGGGGAGGGCCAACGTCCTGACTTTC. It encodes CASRVAGRANVLTF. Full variable domain (outside the CDR3, taken from reference TRBV27 and TRBJ2-6): EAQVTQNPRYLITVTGKKLTVTCSQNMNHEYMSWYRQDPGLGLRQIYYSMNVEVTDKGDVPEGYKVSRKEKRNFPLILESPSPNQTSLYFCASRVAGRANVLTFGAGSRLTVL.

This clonotype came up a few times. CDR3 in DNA: TGTGCCAGTAGTCTTCTAGGCCGGGACAGCCCCTACGAGCAGTACTTC. Amino acid sequence: CASSLLGRDSPYEQYF. V gene TRBV19 combines with J gene TRBJ2-7; the match to TRBD1 covers 7 bases. The V gene's germline CDR1 is LNHDA and CDR2 SQIVND (reference sequence). This CDR3 spans 16 amino acids. Losses at the gene ends were 5 bases for V and 2 bases for J; bases not matched to a gene: 12. The full variable domain, its missing parts supplied by reference TRBV19 and TRBJ2-7, is DGGITQSPKYLFRKEGQNVTLSCEQNLNHDAMYWYRQDPGQGLRLIYYSQIVNDFQKGDIAEGYSVSREKKESFPLTVTSAQKNPTAFYLCASSLLGRDSPYEQYFGPGTRLTVT.

The sample holds a few counts of this clonotype. The genes are TRBV7-9 and TRBJ2-7; D unclear. Germline CDR1 is SEHNR and CDR2 is FQNEAQ (reference sequence). Trimming left V 2 bases short and J 6 bases short, with 8 bases between. The CDR3 runs to 12 residues. This chain's CDR3 is CASSLSTTEQYF. For the CDR3, the DNA is TGTGCCAGCAGCTTATCTACCACCGAGCAGTACTTC.

This clonotype was counted only a few times. The chain couples TRBV10-3 to TRBJ2-7, with D possibly TRBD2 on 5 matching bases. CDR3 length: 15 residues. V lost 10 bases and J 0 bases, leaving 19 bases between the germline ends. CDR1 is ENHRY and CDR2 is SYGVKD in the germline V gene. The CDR3 DNA follows: TGTGCCAGATATAAATCAGAGGGAAGCTCCTACGAGCAGTACTTC. The encoded protein is CARYKSEGSSYEQYF.

In this sample, this clonotype turned up a few times. The chain has TRBV7-2 and TRBJ2-3; D possibly corresponds to TRBD1 (6 bases). The CDR3 has 15 amino acids. Per germline, CDR1 SGHTA and CDR2 FQGNSA. V dropped 4 bases and J dropped 3 bases, with 14 bases sitting between them. CDR3 sequence reads: CASSSQGGSTDTQYF. In DNA form, the CDR3 reads TGTGCCAGCAGCTCACAAGGGGGTAGTACAGATACGCAGTATTTT.

To note about this clonotype: A much larger clone lies a single base off, so this may be a read error. The chain combines TRBV7-2 with TRBJ2-1; D gene unclear. The CDR3 covers 13 residues. Germline CDR1 is SGHTA and CDR2 is FQGNSA. V lost 1 base and J 6 bases, leaving 7 bases between the germline ends. CDR3 nucleotide sequence: TGTGCCAGCAGCTTAGGTCCAATCAATGAGCAGTTCTTC. Translation gives CASSLGPINEQFF.

This clonotype appeared a few times. CDR3 bases: TGTGCCAGCAGTTTATTTGGGACAGAGGGAGGGTATGGCTACACCTTC. Protein: CASSLFGTEGGYGYTF. The V gene is TRBV12-3 or TRBV12-4, the J gene TRBJ1-2, with 7 bases matching TRBD1. V was pared by 2 bases and J by 5 bases, with 11 bases of the junction left unmatched. This CDR3 has 16 amino acids.

In its sample, this clonotype was seen a few times. The chain has TRBV6-2 or TRBV6-3 and TRBJ1-6; 10 positions agree with TRBD1. The CDR3 sequence is 15 residues long. Germline loops: CDR1 MNHEY, CDR2 SVGEGT. With V trimmed by 5 bases and J by 10 bases, 8 bases remained unmatched. DNA for the CDR3: TGTGCCAGCAGTCCCGAGACAGGGGGCACATCACCCCTCCACTTT. It encodes CASSPETGGTSPLHF.

The J gene is TRBJ2-5, the V gene TRBV7-2; 7 bases are a match to TRBD2. The V segment lost 1 base and the J segment 5 bases; nucleotides outside the gene matches: 13. The CDR3 loop spans 17 amino acids. In germline, CDR1 is SGHTA, CDR2 FQGNSA. The CDR3 sequence is CASSLGYAGGSLETQYF. The CDR3 coding sequence is TGTGCCAGCAGCTTAGGGTACGCGGGCGGGAGCCTCGAGACCCAGTACTTC.

This clonotype was counted once. V is TRBV10-1 and J is TRBJ2-3; D gene unclear. The V end lost 4 bases, the J end lost 4 bases, and 9 bases lay between the germline ends. CDR3 length equals 13 residues. From germline, CDR1 is WNHNN and CDR2 SYGVQD (reference sequence). The CDR3, as DNA: TGCGCCAGCAGTGTAGGCGGATCAGATACGCAGTATTTT. The encoded protein is CASSVGGSDTQYF.

This clonotype was seen a handful of times. V usage is TRBV20-1 and J usage is TRBJ2-1; the match to TRBD2 covers 11 bases. CDR3 length equals 14 residues. V lost 1 base to trimming and J lost 8 bases; unmatched junction nucleotides: 4. Germline assignment: CDR1 DFQATT and CDR2 SNEGSKA (reference sequence). CDR3 region: CSARVLAGVDEQFF. CDR3 DNA: TGCAGTGCTAGAGTACTAGCGGGAGTCGATGAGCAGTTCTTC.

The chain is built from TRBV12-3 or TRBV12-4 and TRBJ2-7, with TRBD2 as a possible D gene (6 bases). Trimming shortened V by 3 bases and J by 5 bases, and 8 bases separated the two germline ends. This CDR3 spans 12 amino acids. CDR3 nucleotides: TGTGCCAGCAGTTTTAAGCGGGACGAGCAGTACTTC. It codes for CASSFKRDEQYF.

This clonotype came up a few times. The rearrangement joins TRBV5-4 to TRBJ2-1; D is perhaps TRBD2 (6 bases). CDR1 is SGHNT and CDR2 is YYREEE in the germline V gene (reference sequence). The CDR3 extends over 17 amino acids. The V gene lost 0 bases and the J gene lost 3 bases, with 16 bases spanning the gap. This CDR3 reads CASSLARSGLHYNEQFF. As DNA, the CDR3 is TGTGCCAGCAGCTTGGCACGGTCGGGACTCCACTACAATGAGCAGTTCTTC.

There are a few counts of this clonotype. This chain uses TRBV6-5 with TRBJ2-5; D is uncertain. Trimming shortened V by 1 base and J by 2 bases, and 17 bases separated the two germline ends. This CDR3 has 17 residues. Germline V CDR1 and CDR2: MNHEY, SVGAGI. CDR3 DNA sequence: TGTGCCAGCAGTTACTATACCAGCAATCAGCCTCAAGAGACCCAGTACTTC. This gives the protein CASSYYTSNQPQETQYF.